This TCR beta chain was recorded in a study of tumor and adjacent non-tumor tissue in lung cancer. Study-wide results and limits: Shorter survival was associated with higher TCR diversity in tumors.

The library came from three nested PCR rounds adapted from ARM-PCR protocols. TCRdb recomputed calls from the multiplex PCR reads with MiXCR, one row per CDR3 protein. In the table there are some 47,000 distinct CDR3 sequences, roughly 60% of which are singletons. The template was RNA from unsorted bulk tissue. More than 3 cm separated this lung sample from the edge of the tumor. Chemotherapy-naive patients with new lung cancer underwent thoracic surgery in China, August–late 2014. As to this clonotype: The antigen remains undetermined. One junction end does not reproduce the germline sequence, and a read error may be involved.

Sequencing input: distant non-tumor lung tissue. The source of this sequence is a woman between 40 and 55 years old with non-small cell lung cancer.

The CDR3 DNA reads as TGTGCCAGCAGCTGGGGACTAGCGGGCCCTCAACCTTACGAGCAGTGCTTC. Amino acid sequence: CASSWGLAGPQPYEQCF. This chain connects TRBV6-9 to TRBJ2-7, with TRBD2 matching 12 bases. Germline V gives CDR1 MNHGY, CDR2 SVAAGI. CDR3 length: 17 residues.